The 22 T cell receptor beta chains presented below share a single source sample, sequenced in a study of PD-L1 blockade in urothelial cancer. TCRdb's table, derived via immunoSEQ multiplex PCR, lists solely in-frame clones and lacks some. The sample has more than 85,000 clones; roughly 91% are singletons. Regarding time point: pretreatment peripheral blood. The sequencing used PBMCs, collected around atezolizumab (anti-PD-L1) treatment. Receptors were obtained from a man between 60 and 75 years old with urothelial cancer.

The CDR3 coding sequence is TGTGCCAGCATCTTGACAGGGGTGGACAATGAGCAGTTCTTC. Its protein is CASILTGVDNEQFF. V is TRBV7-9 and J is TRBJ2-1; 8 bases agree with TRBD1. The CDR3 runs to 14 residues. V dropped 7 bases and J dropped 5; count of bases not matched to a gene: 7. Germline-derived CDR1 and CDR2 are SEHNR and FQNEAQ (reference sequence).

In nucleotides, the CDR3 is TGTGCCAGCAGCTTAGCCGGGACAGGTGAAAAAGCTTTCTTT. Its translation: CASSLAGTGEKAFF. The chain has TRBV7-6 and TRBJ1-1, with TRBD1 matching over 8 bases. Germline CDR1 is SGHVS and CDR2 is FNYEAQ. The CDR3 is made up of 14 amino acids. V shed 0 bases and J 9 bases; nucleotides not matched to a gene: 6.

The chain combines TRBV5-1 with TRBJ2-1; TRBD2 matches 7 bases. The CDR3 has 18 residues. Per germline, CDR1 SGHRS and CDR2 YFSETQ. V dropped 6 bases and J dropped 3; count of bases not matched to a gene: 18. CDR3 region: CASTRGENLAVFYNEQFF. The CDR3 DNA is TGCGCCAGCACCCGAGGGGAGAATCTAGCGGTGTTCTACAATGAGCAGTTCTTC.

This chain links TRBV28 with TRBJ2-1; TRBD2 matches 9 bases. The CDR3 covers 15 residues. Germline V gene lookup returns CDR1 MDHEN and CDR2 SYDVKM. V trimming: 2 bases; J trimming: 5 bases; junction bases outside the gene matches: 4. CDR3 nucleotides: TGTGCCAGCAGTTTAGCGGCGGGAGGGAACAATGAGCAGTTCTTC. Its protein is CASSLAAGGNNEQFF.

The CDR3 loop reads CASSYRGGRYYNEQFF. In nucleotides, the CDR3 is TGTGCCAGCAGTTATCGCGGGGGGCGTTACTACAATGAGCAGTTCTTC. The rearrangement uses TRBV27 and TRBJ2-1, with 8 bases aligning to TRBD2. Unmatched junction bases numbered 8, after V lost 4 bases and J lost 3 bases. Germline V gene sequence: CDR1 MNHEY, CDR2 SMNVEV (reference sequence). The CDR3 has 16 residues.

The CDR3 reads CASSQPTSGSSYEQYF. CDR3 in DNA: TGTGCCAGCAGCCAGCCTACTAGCGGTAGCTCCTACGAGCAGTACTTC. V is TRBV4-2 and J is TRBJ2-7; 8 bases fit TRBD2. The trim removed 3 bases at V and 0 bases at J, leaving 7 bases unmatched. Germline lookup yields CDR1 LGHNA and CDR2 YNFKEQ. The length of the CDR3 is 16 residues.

This chain connects TRBV7-3 to TRBJ2-1; D perhaps matches TRBD2 (5 bases). There are 13 residues in the CDR3. Trimming removed 1 base from V and 9 bases from J, with 10 bases in between. The germline V gene encodes CDR1 SGHTA and CDR2 FQGTGA. DNA for the CDR3: TGTGCCAGCAGCTTAATTCTAGCAAGTGAGCAGTTCTTC. As protein: CASSLILASEQFF.

This chain links TRBV19 with TRBJ2-5; D is possibly TRBD1 (5 bases). CDR1 LNHDA and CDR2 SQIVND come from the germline V gene (reference sequence). V lost 1 base, J lost 5 bases, and 11 bases lay in between. The CDR3 has 14 residues. Here the CDR3 DNA reads TGTGCCAGTAGTATAGGTCAGGGTTGGGAGACCCAGTACTTC. It yields the protein CASSIGQGWETQYF.

CDR3 region: CASSLAGNTEAFF. CDR3 DNA sequence: TGTGCCAGCAGCTTGGCGGGGAACACTGAAGCTTTCTTT. The J gene is TRBJ1-1, the V gene TRBV5-4, with D uncertain. This CDR3 comprises 13 residues. The germline V gene encodes CDR1 SGHNT and CDR2 YYREEE (reference sequence). The V and J ends lost 0 bases and 1 base respectively, with 4 bases between them. The entire variable domain, with the rest obtained from reference TRBV5-4 and TRBJ1-1, is as follows: ETGVTQSPTHLIKTRGQQVTLRCSSQSGHNTVSWYQQALGQGPQFIFQYYREEENGRGNFPPRFSGLQFPNYSSELNVNALELDDSALYLCASSLAGNTEAFFGQGTRLTVV.

The chain couples TRBV9 to TRBJ2-5; tentatively, D is TRBD2 (7 bases). The CDR3 covers 12 residues. Germline V lookup: CDR1 SGDLS, CDR2 YYNGEE. Trimming removed 3 bases from V and 5 bases from J, with 8 bases in between. CDR3 coding DNA: TGTGCCAGCAGCGGGGGGGGCGAGACCCAGTACTTC. Translating gives CASSGGGETQYF.

The chain employs TRBV11-3 and TRBJ1-6; D might be TRBD1 (5 bases). Trimming removed 3 bases from V and 7 bases from J, with 10 bases in between. Germline V CDR1 and CDR2: SGHNT, YENEEA. The CDR3 contains 14 residues. CDR3 residues: CASSFREGNSPLHF. The CDR3, as DNA: TGTGCCAGCAGCTTCAGGGAGGGGAATTCACCCCTCCACTTT.

This chain links TRBV28 with TRBJ2-3; 8 bases map to TRBD2. V lost 6 bases to trimming and J lost 0 bases; unmatched junction nucleotides: 8. This CDR3 is built from 16 residues. Per the germline V gene, CDR1 is MDHEN and CDR2 is SYDVKM. The CDR3 loop reads CASSHPGGGSTDTQYF. In nucleotides, the CDR3 is TGTGCCAGCAGCCACCCCGGGGGGGGGAGCACAGATACGCAGTATTTT.

The chain is built from TRBV5-1 and TRBJ1-3, with D perhaps TRBD1 (6 bases). Trimming left V 3 bases short and J 4 bases short, with 8 bases between. The CDR3 runs 13 residues. Looked up from germline, CDR1 is SGHRS and CDR2 is YFSETQ. Written as DNA, the CDR3 is TGCGCCAGCAGCTCAGGGGTAGGAAACACCATATATTTT. It specifies CASSSGVGNTIYF.

V gene TRBV11-2 combines with J gene TRBJ2-7, with 8 bases that match TRBD1. The CDR3 is made up of 15 amino acids. The germline gives CDR1 SGHAT, CDR2 FQNNGV. The ends lost 1 base at V and 6 bases at J; junction bases unmatched: 8. This CDR3 is CASSLGGTGFLEQYF. The CDR3 DNA is TGTGCCAGCAGCTTAGGTGGGACAGGTTTTCTCGAGCAGTACTTC.

This clone was observed once. This rearrangement joins TRBV9 to TRBJ2-1; 8 positions agree with TRBD2. This CDR3 spans 15 amino acids. CDR1 SGDLS and CDR2 YYNGEE come from the germline V gene. Losses at the gene ends were 4 bases for V and 2 bases for J; bases not matched to a gene: 5. As DNA, the CDR3 is TGTGCCAGCAGCACCGGGAGGGGAACCTACAATGAGCAGTTCTTC. It yields the protein CASSTGRGTYNEQFF.

The chain carries TRBV29-1 and TRBJ2-1; 8 bases match TRBD2. The J segment lost 1 base and the V segment lost 5 bases, leaving 7 bases of the junction unmatched. This CDR3 has 15 amino acids. Per germline, CDR1 SQVTM and CDR2 ANQGSEA. The CDR3 spells CSVRSSGSSYNEQFF. In DNA, the CDR3 is TGCAGCGTTCGCTCTAGCGGGTCTTCCTACAATGAGCAGTTCTTC.

The gene calls are TRBV4-3 and TRBJ2-7, with 7 bases fitting TRBD1. Germline CDR1 LGHNA, CDR2 YSLEER. The length of the CDR3 is 15 residues. V shed 5 bases, J shed 2 bases, and the junction held 9 bases outside the gene matches. DNA for the CDR3: TGCGCCAGCAGCGACAGGGTTACTGAAACCTACGAGCAGTACTTC. Its protein is CASSDRVTETYEQYF.

A few counts support this clone. V is TRBV20-1 and J is TRBJ2-7, with TRBD1 matching over 7 bases. The CDR3 spans 11 residues. Unmatched junction bases numbered 4, after V lost 7 bases and J lost 4 bases. Germline assignment: CDR1 DFQATT and CDR2 SNEGSKA (reference sequence). The DNA for the CDR3 is TGCAGTGGGGGACAGATATACGAGCAGTACTTC. This sequence encodes CSGGQIYEQYF.

The J gene is TRBJ2-2, the V gene TRBV5-1, with 13 positions matching TRBD2. After removal of 4 bases from V and 4 bases from J, the junction contained 7 bases not matched to a gene. This CDR3 has 17 amino acids. The germline V gene encodes CDR1 SGHRS and CDR2 YFSETQ. CDR3 residues: CASSPRLAGGGTGELFF. CDR3 DNA sequence: TGCGCCAGCAGCCCTAGACTAGCGGGAGGAGGCACCGGGGAGCTGTTTTTT.

This clone has more than one count but fewer than ten. The chain has TRBV5-1 and TRBJ1-5, with D unresolved. With 8 bases removed from V and 0 bases from J, the gap between germline ends came to 6 bases. There are 12 residues in the CDR3. Per germline, CDR1 SGHRS and CDR2 YFSETQ. The CDR3 DNA sequence: TGCGCCAGAGGAGGTAGCAATCAGCCCCAGCATTTT. This translates into CARGGSNQPQHF.

V gene TRBV5-5 combines with J gene TRBJ1-1, with a possible D match to TRBD1 (5 bases). Trimming pared 4 bases from V and 6 bases from J, leaving 13 bases between. Germline V gene data show CDR1 as SGHKS and CDR2 as YYEKEE (reference sequence). The CDR3 is 13 amino acids. The CDR3 here is CASSTDSYSEAFF. CDR3 nucleotides: TGTGCCAGCAGCACCGACAGCTATTCTGAAGCTTTCTTT.

The chain links TRBV9 to TRBJ2-1; 7 bases line up with TRBD1. Germline-derived CDR1 and CDR2 are SGDLS and YYNGEE. CDR3 length: 16 amino acids. Trimming removed 3 bases from V and 0 bases from J; junction bases left unmatched: 6. The CDR3 here is CASSGYAGGSYNEQFF. The CDR3 DNA follows: TGTGCCAGCAGCGGTTACGCAGGGGGCTCCTACAATGAGCAGTTCTTC.